The present T cell receptor (beta chain) was sequenced within a study of glioma-infiltrating T cells after dendritic cell vaccination. Trimming took off 0 bases at V and 2 bases at J, with 14 bases between the two ends. The CDR3 contains 17 residues. Germline values: CDR1 LNHNV, CDR2 YYDKDF (reference sequence). Some clones are missing from TCRdb's copy, which holds only in-frame ones; the method was immunoSEQ multiplex PCR. The sample contains about 92,000 clones, approximately 84% of which appear only once. The clonotype originates from a human donor with glioblastoma. This chain links TRBV15 with TRBJ1-3; D unclear. The sample was blood, taken before dendritic cell vaccination. CDR3 DNA sequence: TGTGCCACCAGCAGAGAGAGAAGGAGAGCCCCTGGAAACACCATATATTTT. It is translated as CATSRERRRAPGNTIYF.